A selection of T cell receptor beta chains follows, all from one sample in a study of beta chain features in type 1 diabetes. Libraries were prepared by immunoSEQ multiplex PCR; TCRdb keeps only in-frame clonotypes and omits some of them. This table has 900,000 or so clones, roughly 16% appearing once. Sequenced sample: naive CD4+ T cells from blood. These TCRs come from a woman in her late teens or twenties in good health. Each CDR3 is given with its conserved first and last residue. Fields, in order: clone size, D gene, J gene, V gene, CDR3 protein, CDR3 DNA. The D gene is left open where the match is weak. Expanded clones are given a class, and other clones once, few, many or no size at all.

. . TRBJ2-3 TRBV11-2 CASSLPGSRTDTQYF TGTGCCAGCAGCTTACCCGGGAGTAGGACAGATACGCAGTATTTT
few TRBD2 TRBJ2-1 TRBV19 CASSIGASGYNEQFF TGTGCCAGTAGTATAGGGGCTAGCGGCTACAATGAGCAGTTCTTC
few TRBD2 TRBJ2-5 TRBV4-3 CASSGGLEYGTQYF TGCGCCAGCAGCGGGGGACTAGAATACGGGACCCAGTACTTC
few TRBD2 TRBJ2-1 TRBV28 CASSLGGRAGEQFF TGTGCCAGCAGTTTAGGCGGGAGGGCCGGTGAGCAGTTCTTC
few . TRBJ2-7 TRBV9 CASSAGTPGYEQYF TGTGCCAGCAGCGCGGGTACTCCAGGCTACGAGCAGTACTTC
. . TRBJ1-2 TRBV20-1 CSAPGGYGYTF TGCAGTGCCCCGGGGGGCTATGGCTACACCTTC
few . TRBJ2-5 TRBV5-4 CASAVGKETQYF TGTGCCAGCGCGGTGGGGAAGGAGACCCAGTACTTC
once . TRBJ2-1 TRBV5-1 CASRTGVNEQFF TGCGCCAGCAGGACAGGAGTTAATGAGCAGTTCTTC
. TRBD1 TRBJ1-3 TRBV15 CATSRRRGTGISGNTIYF TGTGCCACCAGCAGACGGCGGGGGACAGGGATCTCTGGAAACACCATATATTTT
few TRBD2 TRBJ2-1 TRBV4-1 CASSYGLAGRGEQFF TGCGCCAGCAGCTATGGACTAGCGGGAAGGGGTGAGCAGTTCTTC
. TRBD2 TRBJ2-2 TRBV9 CASSARAASGHGELFF TGTGCCAGCAGCGCCCGGGCGGCTAGCGGGCACGGGGAGCTGTTTTTT
. . TRBJ2-1 TRBV6-5 CASSYSRLASYNEQFF TGTGCCAGCAGTTACTCGAGGCTAGCCTCCTACAATGAGCAGTTCTTC
. TRBD1 TRBJ1-5 TRBV2 CASSPDREYQPQHF TGTGCCAGCAGTCCGGACAGGGAGTATCAGCCCCAGCATTTT
few . TRBJ2-7 TRBV7-2 CASSGRAAPYEQYF TGTGCCAGCAGCGGCAGGGCCGCCCCCTACGAGCAGTACTTC
. . TRBJ1-1 TRBV19 CASRNRDRMNTEAFF TGTGCCAGCAGAAATCGGGACCGAATGAACACTGAAGCTTTCTTT
few TRBD2 TRBJ2-1 TRBV19 CASSTRTSAKSSYNEQFF TGTGCCAGTAGTACCCGGACTAGCGCCAAGAGCTCCTACAATGAGCAGTTCTTC
few . TRBJ2-3 TRBV4-2 CASSQGTTDTQYF TGTGCCAGCAGCCAAGGAACCACAGATACGCAGTATTTT
few . TRBJ2-7 TRBV7-9 CASSQVAYYEQYF TGTGCCAGCAGCCAAGTGGCGTATTACGAGCAGTACTTC
. TRBD1 TRBJ1-2 TRBV5-6 CASSPTGYGYTF TGTGCCAGCAGCCCGACAGGGTATGGCTACACCTTC
few . TRBJ1-5 TRBV2 CASRQGSNQPQHF TGTGCCAGCAGACAGGGATCCAATCAGCCCCAGCATTTT
few . TRBJ2-2 TRBV7-8 CASNQRQDPGELFF TGTGCCAGCAACCAAAGGCAGGACCCCGGGGAGCTGTTTTTT
. . TRBJ1-2 TRBV25-1 CASSEGRDGYTF TGTGCCAGCAGTGAAGGTCGCGATGGCTACACCTTC
. . TRBJ1-2 TRBV19 CASSHPRGGYGYTF TGTGCCAGTAGTCACCCTCGCGGGGGCTATGGCTACACCTTC
few . TRBJ2-7 TRBV28 CASSTTWGSLPHEQYF TGTGCCAGCAGCACGACGTGGGGTTCCTTACCTCACGAGCAGTACTTC
few TRBD2 TRBJ2-3 TRBV28 CASSLAGGRDTQYF TGTGCCAGCAGTCTAGCGGGGGGTAGGGATACGCAGTATTTT
. . TRBJ2-1 TRBV18 CASSPAGYEQFF TGTGCCAGCTCACCCGCCGGCTATGAGCAGTTCTTC
few TRBD1 TRBJ1-5 TRBV2 CASSEALLRDSQPQHF TGTGCCAGCAGTGAAGCGCTTCTTAGGGACAGTCAGCCCCAGCATTTT
few . TRBJ1-5 TRBV2 CASRDGYSNQPQHF TGTGCCAGCAGGGACGGATATAGCAATCAGCCCCAGCATTTT
. TRBD2 TRBJ2-7 TRBV7-8 CASSIPASGRAYEQYF TGTGCCAGCAGCATACCTGCTAGCGGCCGGGCCTACGAGCAGTACTTC
. TRBD1 TRBJ1-1 TRBV7-9 CASSSPGTAMNTEAFF TGTGCCAGCAGCAGCCCCGGGACAGCCATGAACACTGAAGCTTTCTTT
few TRBD2 TRBJ2-5 TRBV10-3 CAIGEGEETQYF TGTGCCATTGGGGAGGGAGAAGAGACCCAGTACTTC
few . TRBJ2-5 TRBV5-4 CASSFLGRETQYF TGTGCCAGCAGCTTCTTGGGCAGGGAGACCCAGTACTTC
. . TRBJ1-5 TRBV5-3 CARSSLWVPAPNQPQHF TGTGCCAGAAGCTCCCTCTGGGTGCCAGCTCCTAATCAGCCCCAGCATTTT
few TRBD1 TRBJ2-6 TRBV19 CASSIERQGAMGANVLTF TGTGCCAGTAGTATAGAAAGACAGGGGGCGATGGGGGCCAACGTCCTGACTTTC
. TRBD1 TRBJ2-1 TRBV5-1 CASSLIGTDTNEQFF TGCGCCAGCAGCTTGATCGGGACAGATACCAATGAGCAGTTCTTC
few TRBD1 TRBJ2-7 TRBV6-1 CASNGQGGSYEQYF TGTGCCAGCAACGGACAGGGGGGTTCTTACGAGCAGTACTTC
. . TRBJ2-1 TRBV19 CASSTRTSGPHREQFF TGTGCCAGTAGTACCAGGACGAGCGGCCCACACCGGGAGCAGTTCTTC
. TRBD1 TRBJ2-3 TRBV13 CASSPWTGTDTQYF TGTGCCAGCAGTCCATGGACAGGTACAGATACGCAGTATTTT
few TRBD2 TRBJ2-5 TRBV5-1 CASSLGSSGRQETQYF TGCGCCAGCAGCTTGGGGTCTAGCGGACGACAAGAGACCCAGTACTTC
. . TRBJ1-3 TRBV7-2 CASSSLGASFSGNTIYF TGTGCCAGCAGCTCCCTAGGGGCCTCCTTCTCTGGAAACACCATATATTTT
few . TRBJ2-5 TRBV2 CASRYQETQYF TGTGCCAGCCGCTACCAAGAGACCCAGTACTTC
. . TRBJ2-2 TRBV14 CASSQPPGYGELFF TGTGCCAGCAGCCAACCCCCAGGGTACGGGGAGCTGTTTTTT
few TRBD1 TRBJ2-5 TRBV19 CASSNTGGEETQYF TGTGCCAGTAGTAATACAGGGGGCGAAGAGACCCAGTACTTC
few TRBD1 TRBJ2-7 TRBV28 CASITPQGQGLAEQYF TGTGCCAGCATCACGCCTCAGGGACAGGGTTTGGCGGAGCAGTACTTC
. . TRBJ2-7 TRBV5-1 CASSFQQGTSYEQYF TGCGCCAGCAGCTTTCAACAGGGCACCTCCTACGAGCAGTACTTC